This T cell receptor (beta chain) was captured in a study of Ad26.COV2.S vaccination and SARS-CoV-2 variants. Study results and caveats: Total responses of T cells may have been underestimated by the analyses of TCR breadth and depth.

Treatment described: about 20 received Ad26.COV2.S at low or high dose, single or two shots; five or six received placebo; per-sample allocation not given. Samples came from day 63 after the first vaccine or placebo injection. Ad26.COV2.S expressed prefusion-stabilized spike from the original Wuhan strain. The CDR3 is 20 residues long. V was cut by 0 bases and J by 7 bases, with 30 bases left in between. The sample holds one count of this clone. Its matching antigen is unknown. Method: immunoSEQ multiplex PCR; TCRdb's copy keeps in-frame clones and lacks some. The repertoire holds about 350,000 clones, with 88% as singletons.

V usage is TRBV23-1 and J usage is TRBJ1-2; maybe TRBD1 (5 bases). TRBV23-1 is an ORF; its function is uncertain. The TCR was taken from a person aged 18-60 years who received the Ad26.COV2.S COVID-19 vaccine or a placebo. The starting material was peripheral blood, obtained in a trial of Ad26.COV2.S vaccine versus placebo. The CDR3 DNA sequence: TGCGCCAGCAGTCAATCATTCCGGACACCTCACCTTTTTAGGTGTTTTGGCTACACCTTC. Translated: CASSQSFRTPHLFRCFGYTF.